This passage covers 12 T cell receptor delta chains from one sample sequenced in a study of γδ T cells in repeated Plasmodium falciparum infection. TCRdb reprocessed the multiplex PCR reads through CATT. The sample includes about 48,000 delta-chain clones, roughly 1.5% of them seen just once. Flow sorting of PBMC yielded separate Vgamma9/Vdelta2+ and Vdelta2-negative gammadelta T cell populations for bulk repertoire analysis. The sample consisted of gamma-delta T cells from blood. These receptors came from a pool of human donors (malaria-infected and uninfected, not separated).

This clone was seen only a few times. A read error likely explains this, since a far larger clone differs by one base. The same CDR3 arises from other DNA sequences in this sample as well. The chain couples TRDV1 to TRDJ1; 8 bases align to TRDD3. Since TCRdb gives no J gene, matching the DNA to germline was used here to assign it. The J segment lost 0 bases and the V segment lost 2 bases, leaving 20 bases of the junction unmatched. The CDR3 runs to 21 residues. Per the germline V gene, CDR1 is TSWWSYY and CDR2 is QGS. CDR3 in DNA: TGTGCTCTTGGGGAATTGGCCTTCCCGAATACTGGGGGTACTTACACCGATAAACTCATCTTT. This sequence encodes CALGELAFPNTGGTYTDKLIF.

Turning to this clone: TCRdb assigns this DNA the protein of a much larger clone, which departs from its translation at residue 16; this likely reflects a read error, and the protein shown comes from translating the DNA. This chain connects TRDV1 to TRDJ1; 9 nucleotides agree with TRDD2. TCRdb does not report a J gene; here it was assigned by matching the DNA to germline references. The CDR3 sequence is 23 residues long. The V segment lost 1 base and the J segment 0 bases; nucleotides outside the gene matches: 24. CDR1 TSWWSYY and CDR2 QGS come from the germline V gene. CDR3 loop: CALGERGPSYTPWYDPYTDKLIF. CDR3 DNA sequence: TGTGCTCTTGGGGAACGGGGGCCTTCCTACACCCCATGGTACGATCCGTACACCGATAAACTCATCTTT.

This clone has only a few counts. This likely came from a read error, as a far larger clone is one base away. This specimen includes other DNA sequences encoding the same CDR3. The gene calls are TRDV1 and TRDJ1; D possibly uses TRDD2 or TRDD3 (6 bases each). TCRdb is silent on the J gene; assignment here came from matching the DNA to germline. Germline lookup yields CDR1 TSWWSYY and CDR2 QGS. There are 21 residues in the CDR3. The CDR3 sequence: CALGVHPTQLCVGVNTDKLIF. In DNA, the CDR3 is TGTGCCCTTGGGGTCCATCCTACCCAACTGTGTGTGGGGGTCAACACCGATAAACTCATCTTT.

This clone was found a few times. This sequence is one base from a far larger clone and is likely a read error. The sample contains more than one DNA sequence encoding this CDR3. The genes are TRDV1 and TRDJ1; weak D call: TRDD2 (5 bases). TCRdb lists no J gene, so it was determined here by aligning the DNA to germline. The germline V and J ends were trimmed by 0 bases and 0 bases, with 26 bases remaining between them. Germline V gives CDR1 TSWWSYY, CDR2 QGS. This CDR3 contains 21 residues. CDR3 sequence: CALGELKPCRLILKYTDKLIF. For the CDR3, the DNA is TGTGCTCTTGGGGAACTCAAACCTTGCCGACTGATCCTAAAGTACACCGATAAACTCATCTTT.

This clone was observed a handful of times. The translation of this DNA and the TCRdb protein of a much larger clone differ at residue 13, probably owing to a read error; the protein shown here is translated from the DNA. This sequence joins TRDV3 and TRDJ1, with a tentative D call TRDD3 (7 bases). From germline, CDR1 is TVYSNPD and CDR2 GDNSRS (reference sequence). V shed 0 bases and J shed 0 bases, with 32 bases lying between them. The CDR3 sequence is 21 residues long. CDR3 nucleotide sequence: TGTGCCTTTAGAGCGCCTTCCCCCCTGGGGGCCATATGTGCGTACACCGATAAACTCATCTTT. This sequence encodes CAFRAPSPLGAICAYTDKLIF.

Concerning this clone: The translation of this DNA and the TCRdb protein of a much larger clone differ at residue 8, probably owing to a read error; the protein shown here is translated from the DNA. The chain joins TRDV1 to TRDJ1, with D unclear. TCRdb lists no J gene, so it was determined here by aligning the DNA to germline. This CDR3 is built from 19 residues. V was clipped by 7 bases and J by 7 bases, with 34 bases between them. CDR1 and CDR2 from the germline V gene are TSWWSYY and QGS. The CDR3 loop is CALASALHLGAPPAGKLIF. CDR3 nucleotides: TGTGCTCTTGCGTCAGCACTCCATCTCGGGGCCCCTCCTGCGGGTAAACTCATCTTT.

Details on this clone: TCRdb pairs this DNA with a much larger clone's protein that differs at residue 5, likely a read error; the protein shown was translated from the DNA. The chain couples TRDV2 to TRDJ1; TRDD3 matches 10 bases. TCRdb gives no J gene; it was assigned here by matching the DNA to germline. With 3 bases clipped from V and 0 bases from J, the junction kept 15 bases outside the gene matches. CDR1 GEAIGNYY and CDR2 EKD come from the germline V gene. The CDR3 runs to 19 residues. The CDR3 DNA reads as TGTGCCTGTGACGCTCATGTGCCGACTGGGGGATTGTACACCGATAAACTCATCTTT. Protein product: CACDAHVPTGGLYTDKLIF.

On this clone: TCRdb's listed protein matches a much larger clone and diverges from this DNA's translation at residue 14, likely through a read error; the protein shown comes from the DNA. The chain carries TRDV1 and TRDJ1; D not certain. Per the germline V gene, CDR1 is TSWWSYY and CDR2 is QGS. This CDR3 has 16 residues. The CDR3 DNA follows: TGTGCTCTTGGGGAACTTATCCCCCAAAAGGAGGGTAAACCCATCTTT. It encodes CALGELIPQKEGKPIF.

The sample holds a few counts of this clone. The protein that TCRdb holds for this DNA derives from a much larger clone and differs from the translated DNA at residue 10, which likely indicates a read error; the protein shown here is translated from the DNA. The chain couples TRDV1 to TRDJ2, with a tentative D call TRDD3 (7 bases). This CDR3 comprises 18 residues. Trimming removed 4 bases from V and 6 bases from J, with 24 bases in between. The germline gives CDR1 TSWWSYY, CDR2 QGS. The CDR3 reads CALGALPPPLGIAAQLFF. CDR3 nucleotide sequence: TGTGCTCTTGGGGCTCTTCCTCCTCCCTTGGGGATAGCAGCACAACTCTTCTTT.

This clone was seen ten or more times. The chain's CDR3 is CACDTVDTPRLYTDKLIF. CDR3 nucleotide sequence: TGTGCCTGTGACACGGTGGATACACCCCGACTTTACACCGATAAACTCATCTTT. The chain carries TRDV2 and TRDJ1; tentatively, D is TRDD3 (6 bases). Germline matching of the DNA provided the J gene here, since TCRdb leaves it blank. Germline V gene lookup returns CDR1 GEAIGNYY and CDR2 EKD. The length of the CDR3 is 18 residues. V lost 1 base to trimming and J lost 0 bases, with 20 bases between them.

A note on this clone: This likely came from a read error, as a far larger clone is one base away. The sample carries other DNA sequences with the same CDR3. V is TRDV1 and J is TRDJ1, with TRDD3 identical over 11 bases. Germline matching of the DNA provided the J gene here, since TCRdb leaves it blank. Germline assignment: CDR1 TSWWSYY and CDR2 QGS. The CDR3 contains 22 residues. The junction had 22 bases not matched to a gene; V was cut back by 3 bases and J by 1 base. The chain's CDR3 is CALGDSSFLGRVWGIRTDKLIF. The CDR3 region has the DNA TGTGCTCTTGGGGATTCTTCCTTCCTCGGGAGAGTGTGGGGGATACGCACCGATAAACTCATCTTT.

This clone was counted ten times or more. This chain connects TRDV2 to TRDJ1, with TRDD3 matching over 9 bases. Germline-derived CDR1 and CDR2 are GEAIGNYY and EKD. This CDR3 has 19 amino acids. V gave up 3 bases and J gave up 2 bases; unmatched junction bases: 18. The CDR3 reads CACDPLGELGEKRTDKLIF. CDR3 bases: TGTGCCTGTGACCCCCTAGGTGAACTGGGGGAGAAGCGGACCGATAAACTCATCTTT.